The 21 T cell receptor beta chains in this list originate from one sample, sequenced in a study of T-cell memory formation after mild COVID-19. TCRdb passed the 5' RACE reads through MiXCR, listing each CDR3 protein once. In the table there are 450,000 to 700,000 distinct CDR3 sequences, roughly 18% of which are singletons. The material sequenced was PBMCs or a T cell subset sorted from them (not recorded which). Receptors originate from an adult woman who had mild COVID-19 (a few samples of this study predate the infection). Cell type and time point are not known.

The genes are TRBV20-1 and TRBJ1-2; 7 bases are a match to TRBD1. Trimming removed 6 bases from V and 0 bases from J; junction bases left unmatched: 16. This CDR3 has 17 residues. Germline V gives CDR1 DFQATT, CDR2 SNEGSKA (reference sequence). The CDR3 bases are TGCAGTGCCCGGATTCGGGACAGCTCTAGGGCTAACTATGGCTACACCTTC. As protein: CSARIRDSSRANYGYTF.

In its sample, this clonotype was seen a few times. V usage is TRBV20-1 and J usage is TRBJ2-5; no definite D call. The CDR3 contains 14 residues. V shed 6 bases and J shed 4 bases, with 18 bases lying between them. Germline V gives CDR1 DFQATT, CDR2 SNEGSKA (reference sequence). This CDR3 reads CSATTQDGLETQYF. CDR3 DNA: TGCAGTGCCACAACCCAAGACGGCCTAGAGACCCAGTACTTC.

In regard to this clonotype: A junction end diverges from the germline sequence, so it may reflect a read error. CDR3 nucleotide sequence: TGTGCTAGCAGCTTGGGGGCTAGCGGGGGCTACAATGAGCAGTTCTTC. Protein product: CASSLGASGGYNEQFF. This chain joins TRBV7-7 and TRBJ2-1; 10 nucleotides align to TRBD2. CDR1 and CDR2 (germline): SSHAT, FNYEAQ (reference sequence). This CDR3 is 16 amino acids long. Full variable domain (missing parts from reference TRBV7-7 and TRBJ2-1): GAGVSQSPRYKVTKRGQDVTLRCDPISSHATLYWYQQALGQGPEFLTYFNYEAQPDKSGLPSDRFSAERPEGSISTLTIQRTEQRDSAMYRCASSLGASGGYNEQFFGPGTRLTVL.

The V and J genes are TRBV9 and TRBJ1-4; 9 bases map to TRBD1. Germline V CDR1 and CDR2: SGDLS, YYNGEE. V trimming: 4 bases; J trimming: 4 bases; junction bases outside the gene matches: 5. The CDR3 length is 15 residues. The CDR3 spells CASSTGTGINEKLFF. DNA for the CDR3: TGTGCCAGCAGCACAGGGACAGGGATTAATGAAAAACTGTTTTTT.

This clonotype was observed a handful of times. The rearrangement joins TRBV20-1 to TRBJ1-1; TRBD1 might be the D (5 bases). The length of the CDR3 is 12 residues. Per germline, CDR1 DFQATT and CDR2 SNEGSKA (reference sequence). V was cut by 6 bases and J by 3 bases, with 11 bases left in between. DNA of the CDR3: TGCAGTGCGATGGAAGGGGACACTGAAGCTTTCTTT. Translation gives CSAMEGDTEAFF.

The chain joins TRBV6-5 to TRBJ1-2, with 10 nucleotides matching TRBD1. CDR3 size: 15 residues. The germline gives CDR1 MNHEY, CDR2 SVGAGI. V lost 6 bases, J lost 4 bases, and 8 bases stayed unmatched. CDR3 sequence (DNA): TGTGCCAGCAGAGACAGGGGGCGCCTACCCTATGGCTACACCTTC. It yields the protein CASRDRGRLPYGYTF.

This clonotype was seen only a few times. The chain carries TRBV7-9 and TRBJ2-1; a weak D match, TRBD2 (6 bases). Germline V gene lookup returns CDR1 SEHNR and CDR2 FQNEAQ (reference sequence). The CDR3 sequence is 14 residues long. The V gene lost 5 bases and the J gene lost 10 bases, with 18 bases spanning the gap. The CDR3, as DNA: TGTGCCAGCAGCGAGGCGGGACTCCCCCAAGAGCAGTTCTTC. It encodes CASSEAGLPQEQFF. Together with reference TRBV7-9 and TRBJ2-1, the CDR3 gives the full variable domain: DTGVSQNPRHKITKRGQNVTFRCDPISEHNRLYWYRQTLGQGPEFLTYFQNEAQLEKSRLLSDRFSAERPKGSFSTLEIQRTEQGDSAMYLCASSEAGLPQEQFFGPGTRLTVL.

This clonotype appeared a few times. The chain is built from TRBV7-8 and TRBJ2-1; D unresolved. CDR1 and CDR2 from the germline V gene are SGHVS and FQNEAQ. The V end lost 1 base, the J end lost 10 bases, and 11 bases lay between the germline ends. The CDR3 length is 13 residues. The CDR3 DNA sequence: TGTGCCAGCAGCTTAGATAGGTTTGGGGAGCAGTTCTTC. It specifies CASSLDRFGEQFF. Full variable domain (rest looked up from reference TRBV7-8 and TRBJ2-1): GAGVSQSPRYKVAKRGQDVALRCDPISGHVSLFWYQQALGQGPEFLTYFQNEAQLDKSGLPSDRFFAERPEGSVSTLKIQRTQQEDSAVYLCASSLDRFGEQFFGPGTRLTVL.

The rearrangement uses TRBV20-1 and TRBJ2-1; 11 nucleotides agree with TRBD2. The CDR3 loop spans 16 amino acids. Germline lookup yields CDR1 DFQATT and CDR2 SNEGSKA (reference sequence). Germline trimming cut 0 bases from V and 3 bases from J; bases unmatched to any gene: 4. CDR3 residues: CSARDRLAGGYNEQFF. CDR3 sequence (DNA): TGCAGTGCTAGAGATCGTCTAGCGGGGGGCTACAATGAGCAGTTCTTC.

The chain is built from TRBV20-1 and TRBJ2-7; TRBD2 agrees at 9 bases. This CDR3 is 14 amino acids long. The germline V gene has CDR1 DFQATT and CDR2 SNEGSKA (reference sequence). V lost 2 bases, J lost 2 bases, and 4 bases stayed unmatched. CDR3 bases: TGCAGTGCTAGACAGCGGGGGGCCGCCTACGAGCAGTACTTC. It codes for CSARQRGAAYEQYF.

The chain carries TRBV27 and TRBJ2-1, with 16 positions matching TRBD2. CDR3 size: 17 residues. V was pared by 7 bases and J by 4 bases, with 7 bases of the junction left unmatched. The germline CDR1 and CDR2 sequences are MNHEY and SMNVEV (reference sequence). In DNA form, the CDR3 reads TGTGCCAGCACCCTGGGGACTAGCGGGGGGGCTTACAATGAGCAGTTCTTC. This translates into CASTLGTSGGAYNEQFF.

This chain joins TRBV21-1 and TRBJ2-7. TRBV21-1 is reported as a pseudogene. This CDR3 comprises 18 residues. CDR3 DNA sequence: TGTGCCAGCAGCGGCCAAGTCACACCAAAGAGAGGCTCCTACGAGCAGTACTTC. Translated: CASSGQVTPKRGSYEQYF.

The genes are TRBV7-9 and TRBJ2-4; 8 positions agree with TRBD2. CDR3 length: 16 amino acids. Germline V gene data show CDR1 as SEHNR and CDR2 as FQNEAQ (reference sequence). The ends lost 10 bases at V and 7 bases at J; junction bases unmatched: 18. CDR3 in amino acids: CAIQITGGPGFNIQYF. The CDR3 DNA sequence: TGTGCCATTCAGATAACGGGGGGGCCTGGATTTAACATTCAGTACTTC.

This clonotype has more than one count but fewer than ten. The V call is TRBV6-5, the J call TRBJ1-1; D is undetermined. This CDR3 has 14 residues. V was cut by 2 bases and J by 1 base, with 8 bases left in between. The germline CDR1 and CDR2 sequences are MNHEY and SVGAGI. The CDR3, as DNA: TGTGCCAGCAGTTACGGGCGGCAGAACACTGAAGCTTTCTTT. Protein: CASSYGRQNTEAFF.

J is TRBJ2-7 and V is TRBV9; perhaps TRBD1 as D (5 bases). CDR1 and CDR2 (germline): SGDLS, YYNGEE. The CDR3 is 16 amino acids. The V end lost 0 bases, the J end lost 2 bases, and 15 bases lay between the germline ends. The CDR3 is CASSVDHRPSPYEQYF. The DNA for the CDR3 is TGTGCCAGCAGCGTAGATCACAGGCCTTCCCCCTACGAGCAGTACTTC.

This rearrangement joins TRBV18 to TRBJ2-3, with D tentatively TRBD2 (5 bases). CDR3 length equals 14 residues. The germline V gene has CDR1 KGHSH and CDR2 LQKENI. The germline V and J ends were trimmed by 2 bases and 4 bases, with 10 bases remaining between them. CDR3 amino acids: CASSPLDGADTQYF. The CDR3 DNA sequence: TGTGCCAGCTCACCATTGGACGGGGCAGATACGCAGTATTTT.

This clonotype was observed a handful of times. This chain links TRBV12-3 or TRBV12-4 with TRBJ2-4, with D unresolved. The CDR3 consists of 15 residues. With 6 bases removed from V and 2 bases from J, the gap between germline ends came to 14 bases. The CDR3 DNA sequence: TGTGCCAGCAGGAATAGTGGGCGGTCCAAAAACATTCAGTACTTC. It specifies CASRNSGRSKNIQYF.

This clonotype was found a few times. The rearrangement links TRBV29-1 to TRBJ1-1; D gene unclear. Germline V gives CDR1 SQVTM, CDR2 ANQGSEA. Trimming stripped 5 bases from V and 1 base from J, with 8 bases between. This CDR3 spans 12 amino acids. CDR3 DNA sequence: TGCAGCGTTCTAGTAGGGAACACTGAAGCTTTCTTT. This translates into CSVLVGNTEAFF.

The V and J genes are TRBV21-1 and TRBJ1-6; whether TRBD1, the table's D call, matches the DNA was not checked. TRBV21-1 represents a pseudogene. This CDR3 has 16 amino acids. For the CDR3, the DNA is TGTGCCAGCAGCAAAGCGCTTTGTGACTACCCGGGGTCCCTCCACTTT. Its translation is CASSKALCDYPGSLHF.

This clonotype was counted only a few times. The gene calls are TRBV7-9 and TRBJ2-1; either TRBD1 or TRBD2 may fit D (5 bases each). Per the germline V gene, CDR1 is SEHNR and CDR2 is FQNEAQ (reference sequence). The CDR3 consists of 16 residues. The V gene lost 2 bases and the J gene lost 5 bases, with 16 bases spanning the gap. This CDR3 reads CASSLLLGTDNNEQFF. The CDR3 nucleotides read TGTGCCAGCAGCTTACTTCTAGGGACGGACAACAATGAGCAGTTCTTC.

Ten or more counts support this clonotype. The chain employs TRBV7-2 and TRBJ1-6; D is undetermined. V lost 1 base to trimming and J lost 8 bases, with 9 bases between them. From germline, CDR1 is SGHTA and CDR2 FQGNSA. The CDR3 extends over 14 amino acids. The CDR3 DNA sequence: TGTGCCAGCAGCTTAGTTGGAAGTTATTCACCCCTCCACTTT. Its protein product is CASSLVGSYSPLHF. The full variable domain, completed using reference TRBV7-2 and TRBJ1-6, is GAGVSQSPSNKVTEKGKDVELRCDPISGHTALYWYRQSLGQGLEFLIYFQGNSAPDKSGLPSDRFSAERTGGSVSTLTIQRTQQEDSAVYLCASSLVGSYSPLHFGNGTRLTVT.